This T cell receptor (beta chain) was retrieved from a study of blood T cells in healthy people across ages. The CDR3 runs 13 residues. Germline values: CDR1 DFQATT, CDR2 SNEGSKA (reference sequence). V was trimmed by 6 bases and J by 1 base, leaving 11 bases between them. Ten or more counts support this clonotype. A J-beta primer mix and a sample-barcoded 5' primer were used in a second PCR of roughly 6 to 11 cycles. TCRdb recomputed calls from the 5' RACE reads with MiXCR, one row per CDR3 protein. The table includes 800,000 to 1,000,000 distinct CDR3 sequences, about 44% detected once. Donor samples were obtained from healthy Caucasian individuals from Russia, aged about 6 to 95.

This receptor was identified in a man younger than 40 in good health. The rearrangement joins TRBV20-1 to TRBJ2-3; D is uncertain. The sample consisted of blood. The CDR3 reads CSAPGGGTDTQYF. The CDR3 DNA reads as TGCAGTGCCCCCGGCGGAGGCACAGATACGCAGTATTTT.